This T cell receptor (beta chain) came from a study of glioma-infiltrating T cells after dendritic cell vaccination. The method was immunoSEQ multiplex PCR; TCRdb's version includes in-frame clones alone and lacks a portion of them. The sample includes just over 95,000 clones, roughly three quarters of them seen just once. The CDR3 has 14 residues. CDR1 and CDR2 from the germline V gene are MNHEY and SMNVEV (reference sequence). Trimming pared 1 base from V and 3 bases from J, leaving 9 bases between. The source material was blood, sampled before dendritic cell vaccination. The sequence came from a human donor with glioblastoma. The V and J genes are TRBV27 and TRBJ1-2; possible D gene TRBD1, 6 bases. The CDR3: CASSLLPGDYGYTF. For the CDR3, the DNA is TGTGCCAGCAGTTTATTACCAGGGGACTATGGCTACACCTTC.